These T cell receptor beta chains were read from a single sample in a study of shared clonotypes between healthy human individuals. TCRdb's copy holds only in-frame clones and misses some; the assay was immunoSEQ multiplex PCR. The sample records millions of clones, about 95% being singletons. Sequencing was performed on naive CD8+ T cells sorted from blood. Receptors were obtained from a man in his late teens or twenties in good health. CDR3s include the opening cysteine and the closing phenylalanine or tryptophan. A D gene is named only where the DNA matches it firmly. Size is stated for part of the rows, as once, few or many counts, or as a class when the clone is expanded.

CASSLSPAGPREQYF	TGTGCCAGCAGTTTATCCCCAGCGGGGCCACGCGAGCAGTACTTC	15	TRBJ2-7	TRBD2	NA	TRBV27
CASSGDSGHGYTF	TGTGCCAGCAGTGGGGACAGTGGCCATGGCTACACCTTC	13	TRBJ1-2	TRBD1	NA	TRBV28
CASSLGREKTQETQYF	TGTGCCAGCAGTTTAGGGCGGGAGAAAACTCAAGAGACCCAGTACTTC	16	TRBJ2-5	TRBD2	once	TRBV28
CASSLLRGDEQFF	TGTGCCAGCAGCTTACTCAGGGGCGATGAGCAGTTCTTC	13	TRBJ2-1	NA	NA	TRBV7-9
CASSSDYPPGTQYF	TGTGCCAGCAGCTCAGACTACCCCCCGGGTACGCAGTATTTT	14	TRBJ2-3	NA	NA	TRBV6-6
CASSTGLADLGTGELFF	TGTGCCAGCAGCACGGGACTAGCGGATTTGGGCACCGGGGAGCTGTTTTTT	17	TRBJ2-2	TRBD2	NA	TRBV5-4
CASSDGANYGYTF	TGTGCCAGCAGCGACGGCGCTAACTATGGCTACACCTTC	13	TRBJ1-2	NA	NA	TRBV9
CASSQLDYNEQFF	TGTGCCAGCAGCCAACTGGATTACAATGAGCAGTTCTTC	13	TRBJ2-1	NA	NA	TRBV14
CASSPPSPARDADTQYF	TGTGCCAGCAGCCCCCCGTCTCCTGCCAGGGACGCAGATACGCAGTATTTT	17	TRBJ2-3	NA	NA	TRBV7-9
CASSQISLAKNIQYF	TGCGCCAGCAGCCAAATCAGCCTAGCCAAAAACATTCAGTACTTC	15	TRBJ2-4	NA	NA	TRBV4-1
CASSQVEANYEQYF	TGCGCCAGCAGCCAAGTGGAGGCCAACTACGAGCAGTACTTC	14	TRBJ2-7	NA	NA	TRBV4-1
CASSVGGGEYTEAFF	TGTGCCAGCAGCGTGGGAGGCGGGGAGTACACTGAAGCTTTCTTT	15	TRBJ1-1	NA	NA	TRBV9
CASSEAGVRKANYGYTF	TGTGCCAGCAGTGAAGCAGGTGTGAGGAAAGCTAACTATGGCTACACCTTC	17	TRBJ1-2	NA	NA	TRBV6-1
CASSESRGVGNTEAFF	TGCGCCAGCAGTGAGTCTCGAGGGGTAGGAAACACTGAAGCTTTCTTT	16	TRBJ1-1	NA	once	TRBV10-1
CASSQDFASGSYEQYF	TGCGCCAGCAGCCAAGATTTTGCTAGCGGGAGCTACGAGCAGTACTTC	16	TRBJ2-7	TRBD2	NA	TRBV4-3
CASSFGTHSGNTIYF	TGTGCCAGCAGCTTTGGGACACACTCTGGAAACACCATATATTTT	15	TRBJ1-3	NA	NA	TRBV7-3
CATSVMAGGAEAFF	TGTGCCACCAGCGTGATGGCAGGGGGAGCTGAAGCTTTCTTT	14	TRBJ1-1	TRBD1	NA	TRBV15
CASSSSTGQASYEQYF	TGTGCCAGCAGCTCAAGTACCGGTCAGGCCTCCTACGAGCAGTACTTC	16	TRBJ2-7	NA	NA	TRBV11-2
CASSPPDAGASETQYF	TGTGCCAGCAGCCCACCCGACGCGGGGGCTAGTGAGACCCAGTACTTC	16	TRBJ2-5	NA	NA	TRBV5-4
CASSSLRDARSYEQYF	TGTGCCAGCAGTTCACTTCGGGACGCCCGATCCTACGAGCAGTACTTC	16	TRBJ2-7	NA	NA	TRBV2
CASSQGTSGTSYEQYF	TGTGCCAGCAGCCAAGGGACTAGCGGAACGTCCTACGAGCAGTACTTC	16	TRBJ2-7	TRBD2	NA	TRBV5-6
CASGSFDLSYEQYF	TGTGCTAGTGGTTCATTTGACCTCTCCTACGAGCAGTACTTC	14	TRBJ2-7	NA	NA	TRBV12-5
CASSIAGGLYEQYF	TGTGCCAGCAGCATAGCGGGGGGCCTCTACGAGCAGTACTTC	14	TRBJ2-7	TRBD2	NA	TRBV5-6
CASSQLGAGTEAFF	TGCGCCAGCAGCCAACTGGGCGCAGGCACTGAAGCTTTCTTT	14	TRBJ1-1	NA	NA	TRBV5-1
CASSVGVAGGGETQYF	TGTGCCAGCAGCGTAGGAGTAGCGGGAGGGGGAGAGACCCAGTACTTC	16	TRBJ2-5	TRBD2	NA	TRBV9
CASGPRYYEQYF	TGTGCTAGTGGTCCGCGGTACTACGAGCAGTACTTC	12	TRBJ2-7	NA	NA	TRBV12-5
CATEGWGNVGEQYF	TGTGCCACCGAAGGGTGGGGGAACGTCGGCGAGCAGTACTTC	14	TRBJ2-7	NA	NA	TRBV28
CASCPGTPNTGELFF	TGCGCCAGCTGCCCCGGGACTCCGAACACCGGGGAGCTGTTTTTT	15	TRBJ2-2	NA	NA	TRBV4-3
CASTPGGPSIPEAFF	TGTGCCAGCACTCCCGGGGGACCGTCTATCCCGGAAGCTTTCTTT	15	TRBJ1-1	NA	NA	TRBV6-5
CASSLVGGSGRLATEAFF	TGCGCCAGCAGCTTGGTGGGGGGATCGGGAAGGTTGGCCACTGAAGCTTTCTTT	18	TRBJ1-1	NA	NA	TRBV5-1
CASNHGPGNEQFF	TGTGCCAGCAACCACGGACCGGGCAATGAGCAGTTCTTC	13	TRBJ2-1	NA	NA	TRBV9
CAISPDREQYF	TGTGCCATCAGTCCCGACCGCGAGCAGTACTTC	11	TRBJ2-7	NA	NA	TRBV10-3
CASRSVGMGETQYF	TGTGCCAGCAGGTCCGTGGGCATGGGGGAGACCCAGTACTTC	14	TRBJ2-5	NA	NA	TRBV27
CASSYLQEGVNYGYTF	TGTGCCAGCAGTTACCTACAGGAGGGGGTTAACTATGGCTACACCTTC	16	TRBJ1-2	NA	few	TRBV6-5
CASSLTGEQPQHF	TGTGCCAGCAGCCTTACAGGGGAACAGCCCCAGCATTTT	13	TRBJ1-5	TRBD1	NA	TRBV7-9
CSVGSTSGPEQYF	TGCAGCGTTGGATCGACTAGCGGGCCCGAGCAGTACTTC	13	TRBJ2-7	TRBD2	NA	TRBV29-1
CASSLGEGTDTQYF	TGTGCCAGCTCCTTGGGGGAGGGCACAGATACGCAGTATTTT	14	TRBJ2-3	NA	NA	TRBV2
CASSSLGRAYEQYF	TGTGCCAGCAGTTCTTTGGGACGGGCCTACGAGCAGTACTTC	14	TRBJ2-7	NA	NA	TRBV28
CASSLDPNRGQIGSYEQYF	TGTGCCAGCAGCTTAGATCCGAACAGGGGACAGATCGGATCCTACGAGCAGTACTTC	19	TRBJ2-7	TRBD1	NA	TRBV11-2
CASSQRTEIQPQHF	TGTGCCAGCAGCCAAAGGACAGAAATTCAGCCCCAGCATTTT	14	TRBJ1-5	NA	NA	TRBV4-2
CASSLGTDEQFF	TGTGCCAGCAGCTTAGGAACGGATGAGCAGTTCTTC	12	TRBJ2-1	NA	NA	TRBV7-9
CASSSGLGTQDTQYF	TGTGCCAGCAGCTCGGGACTAGGGACTCAAGATACGCAGTATTTT	15	TRBJ2-3	TRBD2	NA	TRBV13
CASSQRLGLADGEQYF	TGTGCCAGTAGTCAGCGCCTGGGACTAGCGGACGGGGAGCAGTACTTC	16	TRBJ2-7	TRBD2	NA	TRBV19
CASGLVLEQYF	TGTGCTAGTGGTTTGGTACTCGAGCAGTACTTC	11	TRBJ2-7	NA	NA	TRBV12-5
CASSPGHEAFF	TGTGCCAGCAGCCCTGGACACGAAGCTTTCTTT	11	TRBJ1-1	NA	NA	TRBV25-1
CASSLVVAGTSYEQYF	TGTGCCAGCAGCTTAGTGGTAGCGGGAACCTCCTACGAGCAGTACTTC	16	TRBJ2-7	TRBD2	NA	TRBV11-2
CASSPNEETQYF	TGTGCCAGCAGCCCGAATGAAGAGACCCAGTACTTC	12	TRBJ2-5	NA	NA	TRBV7-9